The 22 T cell receptor beta chains listed next were all sequenced from one sample in a study of radiotherapy plus CTLA-4 blockade in lung cancer. The method was immunoSEQ multiplex PCR; TCRdb's version includes in-frame clones alone and lacks a portion of them. The sample holds 55,000 to 65,000 clones, more than 60% seen once. Material: peripheral blood, obtained from a patient treated with radiotherapy plus ipilimumab. These receptors originate from a human donor with non-small cell lung cancer who had a partial response to radiotherapy plus ipilimumab.

This clone was observed a few times. V usage is TRBV6-7 and J usage is TRBJ2-7, with D possibly TRBD2 on 5 matching bases. TRBV6-7 is an open reading frame whose function is uncertain. Trimming left V 2 bases short and J 2 bases short, with 13 bases between. CDR3 length: 15 residues. The CDR3 nucleotides read TGTGCCAGCAGTTACGGTACGGGATGGACCTACGAGCAGTACTTC. This gives the protein CASSYGTGWTYEQYF.

This rearrangement joins TRBV5-4 to TRBJ1-2; D is undetermined. This CDR3 spans 17 amino acids. The V end was cut by 3 bases, the J end by 0 bases, with 18 bases between. Germline CDR1 and CDR2: SGHNT and YYREEE (reference sequence). The CDR3 is CASSSALRRASNYGYTF. The CDR3 nucleotides are TGTGCCAGCAGCTCGGCCCTTCGGAGGGCCTCTAACTATGGCTACACCTTC.

This clone appeared once. V is TRBV20-1 and J is TRBJ1-2; D not certain. Germline CDR1 is DFQATT and CDR2 is SNEGSKA (reference sequence). The CDR3 runs 11 residues. V was trimmed by 0 bases and J by 5 bases, leaving 4 bases between them. CDR3 DNA: TGCAGTGCTAGAGACTATTATGGCTACACCTTC. It yields the protein CSARDYYGYTF.

The gene calls are TRBV11-2 and TRBJ2-7, with D tentatively TRBD1 (5 bases). Germline V lookup: CDR1 SGHAT, CDR2 FQNNGV. The V and J ends lost 1 base and 5 bases respectively, with 12 bases between them. This CDR3 has 14 amino acids. Here the CDR3 reads CASSLAAGPDEQYF. CDR3 nucleotide sequence: TGTGCCAGCAGCTTAGCGGCAGGGCCCGACGAGCAGTACTTC.

The rearrangement joins TRBV7-3 to TRBJ2-1; D is perhaps TRBD2 (6 bases). CDR1 and CDR2 (germline): SGHTA, FQGTGA. CDR3 size: 13 residues. V lost 5 bases and J 8 bases, leaving 13 bases between the germline ends. The CDR3, as DNA: TGTGCCAGCAGCATGGGAGGTTGGGATGAGCAGTTCTTC. Its translation is CASSMGGWDEQFF.

The chain combines TRBV7-3 with TRBJ1-1, with D unclear. The CDR3 covers 13 residues. V was cut by 5 bases and J by 10 bases, with 17 bases left in between. CDR1 is SGHTA and CDR2 is FQGTGA in the germline V gene. The CDR3 nucleotides read TGTGCCAGCAGCCCCGAGGAGGGCTCGCGAGCTTTCTTT. It specifies CASSPEEGSRAFF.

This clone was recorded a few times. V is TRBV27 and J is TRBJ1-1; D perhaps matches TRBD1 (5 bases). Deletions cut 1 base from V and 1 base from J, with 7 bases between. This CDR3 comprises 14 residues. Germline assignment: CDR1 MNHEY and CDR2 SMNVEV (reference sequence). The CDR3 loop is CASSLLGGNTEAFF. CDR3 nucleotides: TGTGCCAGCAGTTTATTGGGGGGGAACACTGAAGCTTTCTTT.

The count of this clone is one. This rearrangement joins TRBV2 to TRBJ2-7; D remains ambiguous. The CDR3 loop spans 14 amino acids. With 5 bases removed from V and 2 bases from J, the gap between germline ends came to 13 bases. Germline V CDR1 and CDR2: SNHLY, FYNNEI. The DNA for the CDR3 is TGTGCCAGCAGTACCCCAGCGTTTACCTACGAGCAGTACTTC. Its protein is CASSTPAFTYEQYF.

The gene calls are TRBV28 and TRBJ1-2; D is perhaps TRBD1 (5 bases). The ends were cut back, 3 bases at V and 8 bases at J, with 10 bases in the middle. The germline V gene encodes CDR1 MDHEN and CDR2 SYDVKM. This CDR3 is built from 12 residues. CDR3 bases: TGTGCCAGCAGTTTTCTGGGGGGGGGCTACACCTTC. Protein product: CASSFLGGGYTF.

This clone has a handful of counts. The CDR3 nucleotides read TGTGCCAGCGGACAGGAGGATGAGACCCAGTACTTC. Its translation: CASGQEDETQYF. The rearrangement uses TRBV6-5 and TRBJ2-5; 7 bases are shared with TRBD1. Germline values: CDR1 MNHEY, CDR2 SVGAGI. J was trimmed by 5 bases and V by 8 bases; bases with no gene match: 5. This CDR3 spans 12 amino acids.

This rearrangement joins TRBV23-1 to TRBJ1-5; TRBD1 might be the D (6 bases). TRBV23-1 is an ORF; its function is uncertain. This CDR3 has 15 residues. The germline V and J ends were trimmed by 2 bases and 5 bases, with 13 bases remaining between them. The CDR3 region is CASSQRHGQHQPQHF. DNA of the CDR3: TGCGCCAGCAGTCAACGCCATGGACAGCATCAGCCCCAGCATTTT.

The chain uses TRBV28 and TRBJ1-2; 8 nucleotides match TRBD1. This CDR3 is 17 amino acids long. Germline CDR1 reads MDHEN; CDR2 reads SYDVKM. Trimming cost V 2 bases and J 4 bases; bases outside gene matches: 12. The CDR3 coding sequence is TGTGCCAGCAGTTTACAACTAACCGACAGGGGTTCCTATGGCTACACCTTC. Protein: CASSLQLTDRGSYGYTF.

Only a few counts were recorded for this clone. The chain has TRBV5-1 and TRBJ2-2; TRBD1 matches at 11 bases. V gave up 2 bases and J gave up 3 bases; unmatched junction bases: 3. The CDR3 is 16 residues long. Germline lookup yields CDR1 SGHRS and CDR2 YFSETQ. The CDR3 reads CASSLGQGAYTGELFF. The CDR3 DNA is TGCGCCAGCAGCTTAGGACAGGGGGCTTACACCGGGGAGCTGTTTTTT. Looking up the rest from reference TRBV5-1 and TRBJ2-2 gives the full variable domain: KAGVTQTPRYLIKTRGQQVTLSCSPISGHRSVSWYQQTPGQGLQFLFEYFSETQRNKGNFPGRFSGRQFSNSRSEMNVSTLELGDSALYLCASSLGQGAYTGELFFGEGSRLTVL.

This chain uses TRBV19 with TRBJ2-2, with 11 bases fitting TRBD1. Germline V gene data show CDR1 as LNHDA and CDR2 as SQIVND (reference sequence). The CDR3 extends over 16 amino acids. V lost 10 bases, J lost 0 bases, and 7 bases stayed unmatched. CDR3 sequence: CATDRGRTANTGELFF. The CDR3 coding sequence is TGTGCCACGGACAGGGGGCGGACGGCGAACACCGGGGAGCTGTTTTTT.

The chain employs TRBV10-3 and TRBJ2-5; no clear D gene. Germline V lookup: CDR1 ENHRY, CDR2 SYGVKD. The CDR3 loop spans 13 amino acids. The germline V and J ends were trimmed by 0 bases and 4 bases, with 6 bases remaining between them. Here the CDR3 DNA reads TGTGCCATCAGTGAGTCTCGAGGAGAGACCCAGTACTTC. This encodes CAISESRGETQYF.

The chain joins TRBV6-1 to TRBJ1-6, with TRBD1 identical over 9 bases. The CDR3 loop spans 15 amino acids. The V gene end was trimmed by 4 bases and the J gene end by 7 bases; junction bases not matched to a gene: 5. Germline CDR1 reads MNHNS; CDR2 reads SASEGT. The CDR3 region is CASSGYRGLNSPLHF. The CDR3, as DNA: TGTGCCAGCAGTGGTTACAGGGGGCTCAATTCACCCCTCCACTTT.

This clone was counted once. The rearrangement links TRBV7-3 to TRBJ2-3, with 12 nucleotides matching TRBD2. After removal of 5 bases from V and 0 bases from J, the junction contained 3 bases not matched to a gene. Germline V lookup: CDR1 SGHTA, CDR2 FQGTGA. This CDR3 spans 16 amino acids. CDR3 region: CASSDGTSGSTDTQYF. CDR3 DNA: TGTGCCAGCAGCGACGGGACTAGCGGGAGCACAGATACGCAGTATTTT.

The chain links TRBV6-6 to TRBJ2-5, with 9 bases identical to TRBD2. The CDR3 spans 15 residues. With 0 bases clipped from V and 4 bases from J, the junction kept 3 bases outside the gene matches. The germline gives CDR1 MNHNY, CDR2 SVGAGI (reference sequence). Here the CDR3 reads CASSYSLAGTETQYF. The CDR3 nucleotides are TGTGCCAGCAGTTACTCCCTAGCGGGGACAGAGACCCAGTACTTC.

This sequence joins TRBV9 and TRBJ2-7; possibly TRBD2 for D (6 bases). This CDR3 has 13 residues. Per germline, CDR1 SGDLS and CDR2 YYNGEE. V gave up 7 bases and J gave up 1 base, with 12 bases separating them. The CDR3 protein is CASAGPLSYEQYF. CDR3 sequence (DNA): TGTGCCAGCGCGGGACCGTTATCCTACGAGCAGTACTTC.

The chain uses TRBV19 and TRBJ2-7, with D possibly TRBD2 on 6 matching bases. The V gene's germline CDR1 is LNHDA and CDR2 SQIVND (reference sequence). V was cut by 0 bases and J by 3 bases, with 12 bases left in between. The length of the CDR3 is 15 residues. The CDR3 is CASSIEEGNLYEQYF. Written as DNA, the CDR3 is TGTGCCAGTAGTATAGAGGAGGGGAACCTCTACGAGCAGTACTTC.

The chain links TRBV5-4 to TRBJ2-3, with 8 bases identical to TRBD2. The CDR3 is made up of 15 amino acids. Unmatched junction bases numbered 7, after V lost 2 bases and J lost 5 bases. Germline lookup yields CDR1 SGHNT and CDR2 YYREEE (reference sequence). The chain's CDR3 is CASSFPGGPGDTQYF. CDR3 DNA: TGTGCCAGCAGCTTTCCGGGGGGGCCCGGAGATACGCAGTATTTT.

This rearrangement joins TRBV6-5 to TRBJ2-1, with D possibly matching TRBD2 (7 bases). V was clipped by 7 bases and J by 7 bases, with 14 bases between them. Germline V lookup: CDR1 MNHEY, CDR2 SVGAGI. The CDR3 runs 13 residues. CDR3: CASIAGAENEQFF. The CDR3 DNA reads TGTGCCAGCATCGCGGGGGCGGAGAATGAGCAGTTCTTC.